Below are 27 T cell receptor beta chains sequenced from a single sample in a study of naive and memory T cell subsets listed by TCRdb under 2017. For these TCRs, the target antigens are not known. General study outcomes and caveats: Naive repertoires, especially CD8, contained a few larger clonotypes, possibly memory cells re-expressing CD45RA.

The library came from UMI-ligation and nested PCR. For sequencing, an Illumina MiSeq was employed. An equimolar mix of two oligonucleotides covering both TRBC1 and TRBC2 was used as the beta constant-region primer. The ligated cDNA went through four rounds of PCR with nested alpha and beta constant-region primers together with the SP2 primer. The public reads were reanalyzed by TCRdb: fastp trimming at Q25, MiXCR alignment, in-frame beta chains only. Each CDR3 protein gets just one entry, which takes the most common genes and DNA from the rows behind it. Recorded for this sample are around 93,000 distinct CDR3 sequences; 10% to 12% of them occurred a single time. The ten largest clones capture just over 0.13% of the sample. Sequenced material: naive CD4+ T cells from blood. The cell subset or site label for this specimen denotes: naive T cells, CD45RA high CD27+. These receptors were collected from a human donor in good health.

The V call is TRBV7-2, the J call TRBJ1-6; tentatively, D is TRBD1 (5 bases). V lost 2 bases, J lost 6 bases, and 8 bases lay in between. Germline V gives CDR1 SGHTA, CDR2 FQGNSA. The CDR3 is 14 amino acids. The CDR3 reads CASSLRRGNSPLHF. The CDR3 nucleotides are TGTGCCAGCAGCTTACGGAGGGGTAATTCACCCCTCCACTTT.

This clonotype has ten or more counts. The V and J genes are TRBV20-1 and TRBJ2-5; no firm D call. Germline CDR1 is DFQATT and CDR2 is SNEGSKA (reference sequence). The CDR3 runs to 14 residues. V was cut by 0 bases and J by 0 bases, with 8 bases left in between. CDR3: CSARDFGYQETQYF. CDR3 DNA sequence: TGCAGTGCTAGAGACTTCGGGTACCAAGAGACCCAGTACTTC.

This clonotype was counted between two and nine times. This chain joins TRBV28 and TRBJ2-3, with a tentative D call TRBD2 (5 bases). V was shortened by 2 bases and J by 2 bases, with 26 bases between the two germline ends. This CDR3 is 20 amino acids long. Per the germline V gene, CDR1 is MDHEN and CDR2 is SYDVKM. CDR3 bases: TGTGCCAGCAGTTTAGGTCCCCGAGCTGGGCCACGACTACACACAGATACGCAGTATTTT. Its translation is CASSLGPRAGPRLHTDTQYF.

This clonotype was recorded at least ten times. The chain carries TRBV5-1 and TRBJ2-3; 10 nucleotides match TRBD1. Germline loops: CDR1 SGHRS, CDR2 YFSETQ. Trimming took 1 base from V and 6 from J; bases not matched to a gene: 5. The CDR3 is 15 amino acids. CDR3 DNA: TGCGCCAGCAGCTTGTTAGGACAGGGGGTTGATACGCAGTATTTT. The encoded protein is CASSLLGQGVDTQYF.

CDR3 amino acids: CASTLFTGQSRIQYF. In DNA form, the CDR3 reads TGTGCCAGCACCCTATTCACGGGGCAGAGTCGCATTCAGTACTTC. This chain joins TRBV5-6 and TRBJ2-4; D assignment may be TRBD1 or TRBD2 (5 bases each). The CDR3 is 15 amino acids. V was cut by 6 bases and J by 9 bases, with 22 bases left in between. Germline V gene lookup returns CDR1 SGHDT and CDR2 YYEEEE.

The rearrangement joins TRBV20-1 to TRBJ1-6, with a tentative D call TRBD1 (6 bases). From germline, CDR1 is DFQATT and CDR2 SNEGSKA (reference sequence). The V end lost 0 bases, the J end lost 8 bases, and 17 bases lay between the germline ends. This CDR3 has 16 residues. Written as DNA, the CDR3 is TGCAGTGCTAGAGACCCCCACAGGGCTATTGATTCACCCCTCCACTTT. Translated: CSARDPHRAIDSPLHF.

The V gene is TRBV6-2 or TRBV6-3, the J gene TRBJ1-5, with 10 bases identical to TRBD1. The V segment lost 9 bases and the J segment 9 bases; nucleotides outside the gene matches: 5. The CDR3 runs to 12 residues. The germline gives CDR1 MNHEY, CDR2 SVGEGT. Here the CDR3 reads CASGTGVLPQHF. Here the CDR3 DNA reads TGTGCCAGTGGGACAGGGGTTCTGCCCCAGCATTTT.

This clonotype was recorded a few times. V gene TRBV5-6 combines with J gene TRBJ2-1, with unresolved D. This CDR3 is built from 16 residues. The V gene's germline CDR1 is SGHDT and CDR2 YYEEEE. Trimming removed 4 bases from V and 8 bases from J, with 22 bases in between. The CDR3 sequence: CASSLWRSKYGDEQFF. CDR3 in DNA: TGTGCCAGCAGCCTCTGGCGGTCGAAATATGGGGATGAGCAGTTCTTC.

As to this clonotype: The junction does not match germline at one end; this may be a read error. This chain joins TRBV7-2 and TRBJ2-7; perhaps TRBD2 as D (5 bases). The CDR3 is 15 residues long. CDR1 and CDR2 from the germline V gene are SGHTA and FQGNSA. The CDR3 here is CASSFRATITYELYF. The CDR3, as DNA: TGTGCCAGCAGCTTTCGGGCGACTATTACTTACGAGCTGTACTTC.

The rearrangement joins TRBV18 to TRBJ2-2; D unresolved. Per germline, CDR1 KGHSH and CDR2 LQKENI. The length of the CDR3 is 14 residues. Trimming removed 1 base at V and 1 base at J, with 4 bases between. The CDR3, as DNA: TGTGCCAGCTCACCACAAGTGAACACCGGGGAGCTGTTTTTT. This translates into CASSPQVNTGELFF.

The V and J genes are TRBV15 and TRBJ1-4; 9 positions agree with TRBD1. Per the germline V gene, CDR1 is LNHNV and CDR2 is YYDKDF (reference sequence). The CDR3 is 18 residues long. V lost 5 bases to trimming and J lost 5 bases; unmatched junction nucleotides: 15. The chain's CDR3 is CATSRRRQGVPLNEKLFF. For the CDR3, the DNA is TGTGCCACCAGCCGCCGCCGACAGGGGGTCCCCCTCAATGAAAAACTGTTTTTT.

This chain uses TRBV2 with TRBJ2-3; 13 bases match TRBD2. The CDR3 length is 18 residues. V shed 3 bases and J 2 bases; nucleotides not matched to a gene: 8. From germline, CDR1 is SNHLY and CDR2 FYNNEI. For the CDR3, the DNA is TGTGCCAGCAGTGAGAGGGGACTAGCGGGACGTAACACAGATACGCAGTATTTT. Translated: CASSERGLAGRNTDTQYF.

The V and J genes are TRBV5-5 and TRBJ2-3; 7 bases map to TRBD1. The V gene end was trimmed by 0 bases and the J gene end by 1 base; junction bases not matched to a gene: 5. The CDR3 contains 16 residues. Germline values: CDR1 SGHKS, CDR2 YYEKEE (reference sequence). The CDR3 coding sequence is TGTGCCAGCAGCTTGGCAGGGGGACAACGCACAGATACGCAGTATTTT. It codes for CASSLAGGQRTDTQYF.

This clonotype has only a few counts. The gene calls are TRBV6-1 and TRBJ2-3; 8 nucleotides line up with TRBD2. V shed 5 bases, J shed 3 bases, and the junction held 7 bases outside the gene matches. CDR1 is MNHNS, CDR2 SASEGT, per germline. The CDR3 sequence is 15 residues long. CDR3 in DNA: TGTGCCAGCAGTCCGAGCGGGAGTGGGACAGATACGCAGTATTTT. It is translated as CASSPSGSGTDTQYF.

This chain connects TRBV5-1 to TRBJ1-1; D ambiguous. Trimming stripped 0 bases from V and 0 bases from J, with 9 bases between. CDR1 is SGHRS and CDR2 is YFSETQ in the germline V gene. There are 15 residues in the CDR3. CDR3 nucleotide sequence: TGCGCCAGCAGCTTGGAGGGCGGCCTGAACACTGAAGCTTTCTTT. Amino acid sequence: CASSLEGGLNTEAFF.

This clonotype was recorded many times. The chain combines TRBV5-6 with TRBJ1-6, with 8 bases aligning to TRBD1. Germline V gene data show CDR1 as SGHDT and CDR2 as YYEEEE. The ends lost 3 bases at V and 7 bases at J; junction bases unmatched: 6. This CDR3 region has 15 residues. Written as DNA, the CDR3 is TGTGCCAGCAGCTGGGCCGACAGGGGAAATTCACCCCTCCACTTT. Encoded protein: CASSWADRGNSPLHF.

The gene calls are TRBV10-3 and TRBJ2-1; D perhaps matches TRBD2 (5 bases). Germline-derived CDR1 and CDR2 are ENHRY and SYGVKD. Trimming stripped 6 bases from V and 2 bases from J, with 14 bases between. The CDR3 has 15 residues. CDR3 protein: CAIRRGQIPYNEQFF. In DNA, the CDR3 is TGTGCCATCAGGCGAGGGCAAATTCCCTACAATGAGCAGTTCTTC.

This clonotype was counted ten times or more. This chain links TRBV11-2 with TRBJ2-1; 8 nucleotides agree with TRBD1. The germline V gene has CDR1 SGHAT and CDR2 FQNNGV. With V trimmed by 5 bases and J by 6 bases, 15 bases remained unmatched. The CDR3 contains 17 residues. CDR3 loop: CASSHRGFQGAVNEQFF. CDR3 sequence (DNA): TGTGCCAGCAGCCACCGTGGCTTCCAGGGGGCCGTCAATGAGCAGTTCTTC.

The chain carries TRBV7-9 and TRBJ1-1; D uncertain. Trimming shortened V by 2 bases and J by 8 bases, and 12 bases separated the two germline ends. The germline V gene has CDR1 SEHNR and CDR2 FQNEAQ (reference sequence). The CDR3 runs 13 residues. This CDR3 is CASSLRREAEAFF. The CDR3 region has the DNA TGTGCCAGCAGCTTAAGGCGGGAGGCAGAAGCTTTCTTT.

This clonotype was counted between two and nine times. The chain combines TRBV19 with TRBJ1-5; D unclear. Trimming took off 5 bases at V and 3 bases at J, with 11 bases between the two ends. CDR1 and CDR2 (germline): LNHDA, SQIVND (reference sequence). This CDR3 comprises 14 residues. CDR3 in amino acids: CASSAESDNQPQHF. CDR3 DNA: TGTGCCAGTAGTGCAGAATCTGACAATCAGCCCCAGCATTTT.

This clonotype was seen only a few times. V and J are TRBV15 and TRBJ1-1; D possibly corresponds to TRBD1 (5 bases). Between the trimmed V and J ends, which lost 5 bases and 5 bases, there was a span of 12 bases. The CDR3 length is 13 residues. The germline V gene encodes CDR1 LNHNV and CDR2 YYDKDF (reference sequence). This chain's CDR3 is CATSHQRGTEAFF. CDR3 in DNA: TGTGCCACCAGCCACCAACGGGGGACTGAAGCTTTCTTT. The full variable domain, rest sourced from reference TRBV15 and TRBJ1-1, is DAMVIQNPRYQVTQFGKPVTLSCSQTLNHNVMYWYQQKSSQAPKLLFHYYDKDFNNEADTPDNFQSRRPNTSFCFLDIRSPGLGDTAMYLCATSHQRGTEAFFGQGTRLTVV.

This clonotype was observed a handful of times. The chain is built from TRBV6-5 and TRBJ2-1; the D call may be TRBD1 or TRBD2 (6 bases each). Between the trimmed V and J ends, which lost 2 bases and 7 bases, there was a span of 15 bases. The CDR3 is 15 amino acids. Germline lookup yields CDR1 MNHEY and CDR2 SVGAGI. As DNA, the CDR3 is TGTGCCAGCAGTTACGGACGGGGGCTGGTTAATGAGCAGTTCTTC. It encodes CASSYGRGLVNEQFF.

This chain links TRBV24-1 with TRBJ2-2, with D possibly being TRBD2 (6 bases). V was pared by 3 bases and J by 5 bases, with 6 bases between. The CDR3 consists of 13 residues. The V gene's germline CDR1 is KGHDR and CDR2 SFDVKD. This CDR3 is CATSDRGTGELFF. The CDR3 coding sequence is TGTGCCACCAGTGATCGGGGGACCGGGGAGCTGTTTTTT.

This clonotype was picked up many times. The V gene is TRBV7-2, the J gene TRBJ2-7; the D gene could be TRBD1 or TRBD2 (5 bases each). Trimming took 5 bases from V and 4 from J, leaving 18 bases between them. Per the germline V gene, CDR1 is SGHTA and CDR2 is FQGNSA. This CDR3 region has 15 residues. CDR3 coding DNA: TGTGCCAGCAGCCCCCGATTGGGACGGACTTACGAGCAGTACTTC. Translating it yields CASSPRLGRTYEQYF.

The CDR3 DNA reads as TGTGCCAGCAAAGATCAGGGGACCTACTACGAGCAGTACTTC. Protein product: CASKDQGTYYEQYF. The chain carries TRBV12-3 or TRBV12-4 and TRBJ2-7; D perhaps matches TRBD1 (6 bases). V was clipped by 7 bases and J by 3 bases, with 16 bases between them. CDR3 length equals 14 residues.

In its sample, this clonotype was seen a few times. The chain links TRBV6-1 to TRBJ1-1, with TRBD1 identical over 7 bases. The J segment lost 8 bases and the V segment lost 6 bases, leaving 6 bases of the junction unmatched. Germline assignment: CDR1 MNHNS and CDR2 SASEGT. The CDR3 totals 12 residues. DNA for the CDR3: TGTGCCAGCAGATTGACAGGGAAAGAAGCTTTCTTT. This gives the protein CASRLTGKEAFF.

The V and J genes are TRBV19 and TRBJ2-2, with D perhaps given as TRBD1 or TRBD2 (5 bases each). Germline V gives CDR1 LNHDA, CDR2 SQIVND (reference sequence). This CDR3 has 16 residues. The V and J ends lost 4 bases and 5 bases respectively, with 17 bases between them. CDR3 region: CASSTNGRAGTGELFF. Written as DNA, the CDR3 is TGTGCCAGTAGTACGAATGGCAGGGCGGGTACCGGGGAGCTGTTTTTT.